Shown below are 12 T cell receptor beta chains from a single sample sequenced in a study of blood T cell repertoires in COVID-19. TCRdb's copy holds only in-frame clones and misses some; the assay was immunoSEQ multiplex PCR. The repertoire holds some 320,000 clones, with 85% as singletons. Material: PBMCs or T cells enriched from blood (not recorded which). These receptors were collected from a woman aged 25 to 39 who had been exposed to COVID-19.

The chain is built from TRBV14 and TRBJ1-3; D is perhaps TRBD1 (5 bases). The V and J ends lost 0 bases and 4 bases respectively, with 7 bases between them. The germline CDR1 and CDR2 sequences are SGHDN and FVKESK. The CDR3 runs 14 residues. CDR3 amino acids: CASSQDRGGNTIYF. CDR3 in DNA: TGTGCCAGCAGCCAAGATAGGGGCGGAAACACCATATATTTT.

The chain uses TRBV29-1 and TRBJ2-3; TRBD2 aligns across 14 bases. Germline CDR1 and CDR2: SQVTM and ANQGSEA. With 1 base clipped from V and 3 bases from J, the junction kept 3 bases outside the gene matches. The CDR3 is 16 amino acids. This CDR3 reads CSVEGTSGGSTDTQYF. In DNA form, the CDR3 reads TGCAGCGTTGAAGGGACTAGCGGGGGGTCGACAGATACGCAGTATTTT.

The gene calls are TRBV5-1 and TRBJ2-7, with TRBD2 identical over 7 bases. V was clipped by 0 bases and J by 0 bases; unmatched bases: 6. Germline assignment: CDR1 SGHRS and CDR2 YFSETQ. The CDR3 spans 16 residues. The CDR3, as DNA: TGCGCCAGCAGCTTGGGCGGGGGAGGGCCCTCCTACGAGCAGTACTTC. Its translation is CASSLGGGGPSYEQYF. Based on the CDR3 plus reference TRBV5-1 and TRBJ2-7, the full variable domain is KAGVTQTPRYLIKTRGQQVTLSCSPISGHRSVSWYQQTPGQGLQFLFEYFSETQRNKGNFPGRFSGRQFSNSRSEMNVSTLELGDSALYLCASSLGGGGPSYEQYFGPGTRLTVT.

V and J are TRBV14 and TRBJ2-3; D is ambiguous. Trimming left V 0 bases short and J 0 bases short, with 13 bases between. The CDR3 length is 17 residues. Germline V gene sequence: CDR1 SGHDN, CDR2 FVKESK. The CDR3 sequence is CASSQDPPGASTDTQYF. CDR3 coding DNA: TGTGCCAGCAGCCAAGATCCGCCCGGTGCTAGCACAGATACGCAGTATTTT. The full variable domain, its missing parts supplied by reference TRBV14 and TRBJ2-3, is EAGVTQFPSHSVIEKGQTVTLRCDPISGHDNLYWYRRVMGKEIKFLLHFVKESKQDESGMPNNRFLAERTGGTYSTLKVQPAELEDSGVYFCASSQDPPGASTDTQYFGPGTRLTVL.

DNA for the CDR3: TGTGCCAGCAGCTCCTCCCTCCGGGGGGGAACATCCTACGAGCAGTACTTC. It translates to CASSSSLRGGTSYEQYF. The rearrangement uses TRBV27 and TRBJ2-7, with 8 bases that match TRBD2. The CDR3 runs 17 residues. V lost 6 bases, J lost 1 base, and 14 bases stayed unmatched. CDR1 and CDR2 from the germline V gene are MNHEY and SMNVEV (reference sequence).

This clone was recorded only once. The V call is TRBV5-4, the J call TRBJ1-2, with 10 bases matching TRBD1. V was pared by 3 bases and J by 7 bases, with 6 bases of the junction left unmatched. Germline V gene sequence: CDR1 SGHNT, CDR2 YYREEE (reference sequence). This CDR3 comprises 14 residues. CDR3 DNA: TGTGCCAGCAGCTCGGCTGACAGGGGGCTTGGCTACACCTTC. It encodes CASSSADRGLGYTF.

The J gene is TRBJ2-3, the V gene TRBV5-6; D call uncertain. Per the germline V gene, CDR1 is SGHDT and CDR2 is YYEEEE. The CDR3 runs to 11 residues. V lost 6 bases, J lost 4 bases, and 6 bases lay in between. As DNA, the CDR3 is TGTGCCAGCACCCTCCCAGATACGCAGTATTTT. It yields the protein CASTLPDTQYF.

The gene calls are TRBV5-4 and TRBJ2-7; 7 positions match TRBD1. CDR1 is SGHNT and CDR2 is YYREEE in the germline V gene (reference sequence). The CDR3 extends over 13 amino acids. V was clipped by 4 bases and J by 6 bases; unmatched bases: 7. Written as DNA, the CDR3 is TGTGCCAGCAGCCCAGGGACAGATCTCGAGCAGTACTTC. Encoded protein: CASSPGTDLEQYF.

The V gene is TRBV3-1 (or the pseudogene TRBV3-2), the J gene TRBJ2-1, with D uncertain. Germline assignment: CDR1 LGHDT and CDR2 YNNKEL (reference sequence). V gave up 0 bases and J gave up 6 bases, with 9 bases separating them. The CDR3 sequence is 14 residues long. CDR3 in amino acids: CASSQEATGNEQFF. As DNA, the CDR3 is TGTGCCAGCAGCCAAGAGGCAACGGGCAATGAGCAGTTCTTC.

The CDR3 loop reads CASSQVSTGPHGYGYTF. In DNA form, the CDR3 reads TGCGCCAGCAGCCAAGTATCGACAGGGCCTCACGGATATGGCTACACCTTC. The V call is TRBV4-3, the J call TRBJ1-2, with 7 bases aligning to TRBD1. V lost 1 base, J lost 5 bases, and 13 bases stayed unmatched. The CDR3 has 17 amino acids. Germline V gene lookup returns CDR1 LGHNA and CDR2 YSLEER.

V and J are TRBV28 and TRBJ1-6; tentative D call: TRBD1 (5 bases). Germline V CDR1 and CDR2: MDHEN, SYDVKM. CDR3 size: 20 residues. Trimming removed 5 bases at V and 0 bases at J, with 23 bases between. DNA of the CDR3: TGTGCCAGCAGTCCGCCGGGACTAATGTCAGTGGCCTCCTATAATTCACCCCTCCACTTT. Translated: CASSPPGLMSVASYNSPLHF.

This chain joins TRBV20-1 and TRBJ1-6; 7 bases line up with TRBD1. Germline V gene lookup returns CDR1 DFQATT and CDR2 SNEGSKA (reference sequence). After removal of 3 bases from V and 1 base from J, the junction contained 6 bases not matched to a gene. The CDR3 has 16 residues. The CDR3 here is CSASKGTASYNSPLHF. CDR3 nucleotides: TGCAGTGCTAGTAAGGGGACAGCTTCCTATAATTCACCCCTCCACTTT.